This T cell receptor beta chain derives from a study of T cell changes during pregnancy in multiple sclerosis. Only in-frame clones appear in the TCRdb table, and some are missing; sequencing was by immunoSEQ multiplex PCR. The data contain about 61,000 clones, 80% to 90% of them singletons. This CDR3 is built from 18 residues. Trimming shortened V by 2 bases and J by 5 bases, and 25 bases separated the two germline ends. The V gene's germline CDR1 is SGHDT and CDR2 YYEEEE. The receptor was isolated from a female donor in good health, enrolled as a control in a pregnancy study. This chain joins TRBV5-6 and TRBJ1-1; no firm D call. Sequenced material: peripheral blood, taken in the first trimester of pregnancy. CDR3: CASSFMTTHGLVRTEAFF. The CDR3 DNA sequence: TGTGCCAGCAGCTTTATGACGACTCATGGACTGGTTCGTACTGAAGCTTTCTTT.